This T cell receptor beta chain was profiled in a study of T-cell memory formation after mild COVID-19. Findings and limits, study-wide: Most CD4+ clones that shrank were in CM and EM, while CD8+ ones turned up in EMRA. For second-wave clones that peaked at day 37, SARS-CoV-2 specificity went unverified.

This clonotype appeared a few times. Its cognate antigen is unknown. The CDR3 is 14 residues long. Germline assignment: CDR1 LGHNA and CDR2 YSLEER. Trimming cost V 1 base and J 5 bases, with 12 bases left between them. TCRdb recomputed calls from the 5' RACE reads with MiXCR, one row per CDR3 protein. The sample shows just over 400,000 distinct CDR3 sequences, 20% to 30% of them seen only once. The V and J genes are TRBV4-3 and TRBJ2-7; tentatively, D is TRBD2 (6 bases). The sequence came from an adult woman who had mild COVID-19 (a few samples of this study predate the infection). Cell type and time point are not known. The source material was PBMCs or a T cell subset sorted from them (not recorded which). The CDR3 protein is CASSQVGGDDEQYF. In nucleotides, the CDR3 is TGCGCCAGCAGCCAAGTGGGGGGAGACGACGAGCAGTACTTC.